This T cell receptor (beta chain) was sequenced during a study of a mutant IDH1 vaccine in newly diagnosed glioma. Across the study: Vaccination followed radiotherapy alone by 4-6 weeks, or accompanied temozolomide cycles. Study outcomes and limitations: Among patients, around 95% showed immune responses induced by the vaccine. Pseudoprogression seemingly bore no relation to changes in top peripheral T cell clonotypes.

The CDR3 contains 15 residues. CDR1 is SGHAT, CDR2 FQNNGV, per germline. V was clipped by 5 bases and J by 9 bases; unmatched bases: 12. Details on this clone: Antigen specificity is unknown.

Time point noted: week 11, during vaccination. One vaccine dose held 300 ug of mutant IDH1 20-mer peptide and came with topical imiquimod. The donor cohort comprised cases of new WHO grade 3 or 4 IDH1-mutant, ATRX-lost astrocytoma. Clones were read by immunoSEQ multiplex PCR, and TCRdb kept only the in-frame ones, dropping some. Here the sample spans tens of thousands of clones, around 80% being singletons. This chain uses TRBV11-2 with TRBJ2-5, with 10 bases lining up with TRBD1. Material: PBMCs, obtained from a glioma patient whose treatment included an IDH1 peptide vaccine. This receptor was obtained from a man between 45 and 60 years old with glioma. CDR3 loop: CASSRPGQGHRAQYF. CDR3 in DNA: TGTGCCAGCAGCCGGCCGGGACAGGGGCATAGGGCCCAGTACTTC.